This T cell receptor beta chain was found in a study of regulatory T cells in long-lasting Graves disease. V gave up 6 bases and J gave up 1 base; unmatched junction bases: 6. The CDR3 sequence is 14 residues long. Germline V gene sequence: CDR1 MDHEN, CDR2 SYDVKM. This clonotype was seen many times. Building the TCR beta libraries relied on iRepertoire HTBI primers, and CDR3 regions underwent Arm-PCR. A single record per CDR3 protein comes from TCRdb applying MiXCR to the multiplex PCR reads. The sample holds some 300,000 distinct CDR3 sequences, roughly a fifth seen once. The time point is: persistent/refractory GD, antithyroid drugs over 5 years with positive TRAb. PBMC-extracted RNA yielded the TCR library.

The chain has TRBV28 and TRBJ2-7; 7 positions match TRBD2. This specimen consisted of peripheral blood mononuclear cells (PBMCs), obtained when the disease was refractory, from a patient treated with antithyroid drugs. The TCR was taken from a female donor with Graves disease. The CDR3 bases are TGTGCCAGCAGGAAAAGCGGGGATTCCTACGAGCAGTACTTC. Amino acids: CASRKSGDSYEQYF.